Each of the 25 T cell receptor beta chains below was sequenced from the same sample in a study of long-term antiretroviral therapy in people with HIV. immunoSEQ v3.0 was run at survey level. Profiled with immunoSEQ multiplex PCR; TCRdb holds only in-frame clones, not every one. Of under 30,000 clones detected, about 76% appear once; the ten largest clones hold 16%. The specimen comprised unsorted PBMCs, sampled at the start of antiretroviral therapy, before treatment. Receptors were obtained from a young woman with HIV.

The chain has TRBV12-1 and TRBJ1-2. TRBV12-1 counts as a pseudogene. The CDR3 extends over 16 amino acids. The CDR3 DNA follows: TGTGCCAGCAGCTTTTCGGGCCCACGAGGGCACTATGGCTACACCTTC. Translated, it gives CASSFSGPRGHYGYTF.

The rearrangement uses TRBV10-3 and TRBJ1-1; 10 bases are shared with TRBD1. This CDR3 contains 13 residues. Germline-derived CDR1 and CDR2 are ENHRY and SYGVKD. J lost 6 bases, V lost 2 bases, and 0 bases had no gene match. The DNA for the CDR3 is TGTGCCATCAGTGAGGGGACAGGGGCTGAAGCTTTCTTT. Amino acid sequence: CAISEGTGAEAFF.

This clone was seen a handful of times. This sequence joins TRBV7-9 and TRBJ1-1; TRBD1 might be the D (5 bases). The CDR3 has 15 residues. V lost 5 bases to trimming and J lost 8 bases, with 21 bases between them. CDR1 and CDR2 from the germline V gene are SEHNR and FQNEAQ (reference sequence). DNA of the CDR3: TGTGCCAGCAGCAAAAGTGGGGGGTATGGGATCGAAGCTTTCTTT. As protein: CASSKSGGYGIEAFF.

The chain is built from TRBV11-2 and TRBJ1-4; D is perhaps TRBD1 (5 bases). Germline assignment: CDR1 SGHAT and CDR2 FQNNGV. Trimming removed 5 bases at V and 11 bases at J, with 24 bases between. CDR3 size: 16 residues. The CDR3 is CASSPHPAGRPGKLFF. CDR3 bases: TGTGCCAGCAGCCCTCATCCTGCGGGACGCCCCGGGAAACTGTTTTTT.

This chain joins TRBV5-6 and TRBJ1-1; D gene ambiguous. This CDR3 is built from 16 residues. V lost 0 bases to trimming and J lost 1 base, with 13 bases between them. Looked up from germline, CDR1 is SGHDT and CDR2 is YYEEEE. This CDR3 is CASSLVRVGRNTEAFF. In nucleotides, the CDR3 is TGTGCCAGCAGCTTGGTACGAGTGGGTAGGAACACTGAAGCTTTCTTT.

The chain couples TRBV5-6 to TRBJ2-2; D call uncertain. The CDR3 runs 11 residues. CDR1 and CDR2 from the germline V gene are SGHDT and YYEEEE. The V end was cut by 4 bases, the J end by 4 bases, with 2 bases between. CDR3 sequence reads: CASSRTGELFF. CDR3 DNA: TGTGCCAGCAGCCGCACCGGGGAGCTGTTTTTT. Complete variable domain (other parts from reference TRBV5-6 and TRBJ2-2): DAGVTQSPTHLIKTRGQQVTLRCSPKSGHDTVSWYQQALGQGPQFIFQYYEEEERQRGNFPDRFSGHQFPNYSSELNVNALLLGDSALYLCASSRTGELFFGEGSRLTVL.

The J gene is TRBJ2-1, the V gene TRBV4-3, with 13 bases identical to TRBD2. The CDR3 length is 15 residues. The germline CDR1 and CDR2 sequences are LGHNA and YSLEER. Trimming took 2 bases from V and 7 from J; bases not matched to a gene: 2. CDR3 region: CASSQLTSGGNEQFF. DNA for the CDR3: TGCGCCAGCAGCCAACTGACTAGCGGGGGGAATGAGCAGTTCTTC.

This clone has only a few counts. The chain combines TRBV2 with TRBJ2-1; 8 nucleotides match TRBD2. The CDR3 is made up of 12 amino acids. The J segment lost 15 bases and the V segment lost 8 bases, leaving 12 bases of the junction unmatched. Germline V CDR1 and CDR2: SNHLY, FYNNEI. CDR3 nucleotides: TGTGCCAGCGAGACTACCGGGACTAGTATGTTCTTC. Translated, it gives CASETTGTSMFF.

The genes are TRBV9 and TRBJ2-3; 14 positions agree with TRBD2. With V trimmed by 4 bases and J by 5 bases, 9 bases remained unmatched. The V gene's germline CDR1 is SGDLS and CDR2 YYNGEE. The CDR3 contains 17 residues. CDR3 sequence (DNA): TGTGCCAGCAGCTCCCCCGGGACTAGCGGGAGAAGAGATACGCAGTATTTT. This encodes CASSSPGTSGRRDTQYF.

This clone is judged hyperexpanded. The chain has TRBV27 and TRBJ1-2; 9 positions match TRBD1. CDR1 and CDR2 from the germline V gene are MNHEY and SMNVEV (reference sequence). J gave up 0 bases and V 5 bases, and 7 bases lay outside the gene matches. The CDR3 totals 16 residues. CDR3 sequence reads: CASSIGQGLANYGYTF. Here the CDR3 DNA reads TGTGCCAGCAGTATAGGACAGGGGCTAGCTAACTATGGCTACACCTTC.

The chain has TRBV10-3 and TRBJ2-3; 16 bases map to TRBD2. CDR1 is ENHRY, CDR2 SYGVKD, per germline. Trimming took 4 bases from V and 3 from J; bases not matched to a gene: 4. The CDR3 is made up of 17 amino acids. In DNA form, the CDR3 reads TGTGCCATCAGTGGGGGACTAGCGGGAGGGCCTACAGATACGCAGTATTTT. Protein: CAISGGLAGGPTDTQYF.

This chain joins TRBV9 and TRBJ2-3; 9 positions match TRBD2. The CDR3 is 15 residues long. Looked up from germline, CDR1 is SGDLS and CDR2 is YYNGEE. The trim removed 0 bases at V and 6 bases at J, leaving 5 bases unmatched. The CDR3 coding sequence is TGTGCCAGCAGCGTAGGTAGCGGGGGCGCGGATACGCAGTATTTT. Amino acid sequence: CASSVGSGGADTQYF. Variable domain in full (rest from reference TRBV9 and TRBJ2-3): DSGVTQTPKHLITATGQRVTLRCSPRSGDLSVYWYQQSLDQGLQFLIQYYNGEERAKGNILERFSAQQFPDLHSELNLSSLELGDSALYFCASSVGSGGADTQYFGPGTRLTVL.

V gene TRBV6-4 combines with J gene TRBJ2-3; TRBD2 matches at 10 bases. With 4 bases clipped from V and 5 bases from J, the junction kept 3 bases outside the gene matches. This CDR3 is 14 amino acids long. Germline CDR1 and CDR2: MRHNA and SNTAGT. CDR3 loop: CASSASGSQDTQYF. CDR3 DNA: TGTGCCAGCAGTGCTAGCGGGAGCCAAGATACGCAGTATTTT.

CDR3 amino acids: CASSYYGTGVSYEQYF. CDR3 nucleotides: TGTGCCAGCAGTTACTACGGGACAGGGGTCTCCTACGAGCAGTACTTC. The chain uses TRBV6-5 and TRBJ2-7; 10 bases fit TRBD1. The germline CDR1 and CDR2 sequences are MNHEY and SVGAGI. V was clipped by 1 base and J by 0 bases; unmatched bases: 3. This CDR3 has 16 amino acids.

The chain employs TRBV4-3 and TRBJ1-6, with TRBD1 matching 9 bases. Germline CDR1 and CDR2: LGHNA and YSLEER. V lost 3 bases and J lost 5; bases outside the gene matches: 5. The CDR3 totals 16 residues. CDR3 sequence reads: CASSHTGTGNNSPLHF. CDR3 DNA: TGCGCCAGCAGCCACACTGGGACAGGGAATAATTCACCCCTCCACTTT.

The J gene is TRBJ1-4, the V gene TRBV1; TRBD1 reflects the table's D call only, with no check against the DNA. TRBV1 is classified as a pseudogene. The length of the CDR3 is 16 residues. In nucleotides, the CDR3 is TGCACCAGCGGTAGTCCGACAGCCATCCGAGGCGAAAAACTGTTTTTT. Translation: CTSGSPTAIRGEKLFF.

This chain joins TRBV14 and TRBJ2-5; the D is unclear. CDR3 length: 15 amino acids. The germline V gene encodes CDR1 SGHDN and CDR2 FVKESK. V was cut by 1 base and J by 7 bases, with 16 bases left in between. The CDR3 loop reads CASSQVHARTGTQYF. DNA for the CDR3: TGTGCCAGCAGCCAAGTCCACGCCCGGACGGGGACCCAGTACTTC.

This clone was recorded only once. This sequence joins TRBV2 and TRBJ2-7; 7 positions match TRBD2. The CDR3 contains 14 residues. V shed 4 bases and J 2 bases; nucleotides not matched to a gene: 5. Germline loops: CDR1 SNHLY, CDR2 FYNNEI. CDR3 nucleotide sequence: TGTGCCAGCAGTGCACTAGCGAGGGCCTACGAGCAGTACTTC. Amino acids: CASSALARAYEQYF.

The CDR3 loop is CASSSRTSAVNEQFF. As DNA, the CDR3 is TGTGCCAGCAGCTCCCGGACTAGCGCCGTTAATGAGCAGTTCTTC. The chain is built from TRBV7-6 and TRBJ2-1; 9 bases are a match to TRBD2. The CDR3 consists of 15 residues. Germline values: CDR1 SGHVS, CDR2 FNYEAQ. The V gene end was trimmed by 4 bases and the J gene end by 7 bases; junction bases not matched to a gene: 8.

V and J are TRBV28 and TRBJ2-3; unclear D gene. V lost 1 base to trimming and J lost 1 base, with 9 bases between them. Germline V gene data show CDR1 as MDHEN and CDR2 as SYDVKM. This CDR3 spans 15 amino acids. CDR3 residues: CASSLSARGTDTQYF. In DNA form, the CDR3 reads TGTGCCAGCAGTTTATCGGCCCGGGGCACAGATACGCAGTATTTT.

The rearrangement joins TRBV29-1 to TRBJ2-7, with TRBD2 identical over 11 bases. The CDR3 length is 14 residues. Germline V gene sequence: CDR1 SQVTM, CDR2 ANQGSEA. With V trimmed by 6 bases and J by 1 base, 5 bases remained unmatched. The CDR3 DNA sequence: TGCAGCGTGTCCGGGACTAGCGGTTCCTACGAGCAGTACTTC. Translated, it gives CSVSGTSGSYEQYF.

This clone was detected only once. This chain uses TRBV5-1 with TRBJ2-3; 7 bases map to TRBD2. The germline CDR1 and CDR2 sequences are SGHRS and YFSETQ. V shed 1 base and J 4 bases; nucleotides not matched to a gene: 12. This CDR3 has 17 residues. The chain's CDR3 is CASSLWGGTMDPDTQYF. The CDR3 bases are TGCGCCAGCAGCTTGTGGGGGGGTACTATGGATCCAGATACGCAGTATTTT.

This clone appeared a few times. Other nucleotide sequences from this sample produce the same CDR3. V and J are TRBV27 and TRBJ1-1; D is unclear. The V gene's germline CDR1 is MNHEY and CDR2 SMNVEV (reference sequence). The V gene lost 0 bases and the J gene lost 5 bases, with 10 bases spanning the gap. The CDR3 is made up of 14 amino acids. CDR3 protein: CASSLSAFGTEAFF. CDR3 nucleotides: TGTGCCAGCAGTTTATCGGCTTTTGGAACTGAAGCTTTCTTT.

V gene TRBV5-4 combines with J gene TRBJ2-1; 10 nucleotides match TRBD2. Looked up from germline, CDR1 is SGHNT and CDR2 is YYREEE (reference sequence). V gave up 2 bases and J gave up 9 bases; unmatched junction bases: 8. The CDR3 is 15 amino acids. CDR3 in amino acids: CASSLAGTSVFEQFF. The CDR3 DNA sequence: TGTGCCAGCAGCTTAGCCGGGACTAGCGTTTTTGAGCAGTTCTTC.

This rearrangement joins TRBV18 to TRBJ2-1; D possibly uses TRBD1 or TRBD2 (6 bases each). Trimming removed 3 bases at V and 3 bases at J, with 12 bases between. Germline V gene sequence: CDR1 KGHSH, CDR2 LQKENI. The CDR3 extends over 15 amino acids. DNA of the CDR3: TGTGCCAGCTCACCTTTGGGGGGCAACTACAATGAGCAGTTCTTC. Protein sequence: CASSPLGGNYNEQFF.